The T cell receptor (beta chain) described here comes from a study of early T cells in non-severe SARS-CoV-2 infection. Overall study: Sequenced bulk RNA came from whole blood that was unsorted, and chains were unpaired.

Study-level findings and limits: VDJdb-based matching was biased toward anti-spike CD8 responses and missed private and CD4 specificities.

Individually, cDNA molecules had unique molecular identifiers attached to them. TCRdb re-called the 5' RACE reads with MiXCR, one entry per CDR3 protein. The sample has approximately 50,000 distinct CDR3 sequences; about 7.8% are singletons. This clonotype was recorded at least ten times. Its antigen is unknown. Trimming shortened V by 3 bases and J by 6 bases, and 15 bases separated the two germline ends. The CDR3 totals 13 residues. Per germline, CDR1 DFQATT and CDR2 SNEGSKA (reference sequence). This TCR derives from an adult who was a healthcare worker with PCR-confirmed SARS-CoV-2 infection or an uninfected control (not recorded which). The sample taken for sequencing was whole blood. This sequence joins TRBV20-1 and TRBJ2-7; possibly TRBD1 for D (5 bases). In DNA form, the CDR3 reads TGCAGTGCTAGTATCAGGGTCCCCTCCGAGCAGTACTTC. It encodes CSASIRVPSEQYF.